A selection of T cell receptor beta chains follows, all from one sample in a study of OX40 agonist ivuxolimab in advanced cancers. The repertoire was sequenced with immunoSEQ multiplex PCR; TCRdb's copy has only in-frame clones and lacks some. This sample has tens of thousands of clones, with 65% to 85% found just once. Sequenced here: CD4+ or CD8+ T cells sorted from blood, sampled in a trial of the OX40 agonist ivuxolimab. The receptors come from an adult with an advanced solid tumor such as melanoma, head and neck, liver or kidney cancer. Both conserved end residues are part of each CDR3. The D gene is left open where the match is weak. Only some rows state a clone size, as once, few, many or a class for expanded clones.

clone size	J gene	V gene	D gene	CDR3 DNA	CDR3 protein
few	TRBJ1-5	TRBV4-1	TRBD1	TGCGCCAGCAGCCAAGCGGACAGGGTTGGTTCGCAGCCCCAGCATTTT	CASSQADRVGSQPQHF
-	TRBJ1-2	TRBV28	-	TGTGCTACAGACCGAATTAGGTATGGCTACACCTTC	CATDRIRYGYTF
-	TRBJ2-2	TRBV29-1	-	TGCAGCGTTGGGGGTTCCAGTATAGATACCGGGGAGCTGTTTTTT	CSVGGSSIDTGELFF
-	TRBJ2-2	TRBV19	-	TGTGCCAGTAGTGATTCTCTAGCGAGGTACACCGGGGAGCTGTTTTTT	CASSDSLARYTGELFF
once	TRBJ2-3	TRBV9	-	TGTGCCAGCAGCGTTGGACAGCCCAGAGATACGCAGTATTTT	CASSVGQPRDTQYF
once	TRBJ2-7	TRBV19	TRBD2	TGTGCCAGTACCCGGGGGGGAGACGGCTTTACGAGTGGGCAGTACTTC	CASTRGGDGFTSGQYF
-	TRBJ2-1	TRBV11-3	-	TGTGCCAGCAGCTTTCTAGGATACAATGAGCAGTTCTTC	CASSFLGYNEQFF
-	TRBJ1-5	TRBV6-5	-	TGTGCCAGCAGTTACTTCCCTACGAGCAATCAGCCCCAGCATTTT	CASSYFPTSNQPQHF
-	TRBJ2-5	TRBV25-1	TRBD1	TGTGCCAGCAGTGACCGAGACAGGGGCCTGCAAGAGACCCAGTACTTC	CASSDRDRGLQETQYF
-	TRBJ2-1	TRBV29-1	-	TGCAGCGTTGAAGGTACCAATGGAGCTTACAATGAGCAGTTCTTC	CSVEGTNGAYNEQFF